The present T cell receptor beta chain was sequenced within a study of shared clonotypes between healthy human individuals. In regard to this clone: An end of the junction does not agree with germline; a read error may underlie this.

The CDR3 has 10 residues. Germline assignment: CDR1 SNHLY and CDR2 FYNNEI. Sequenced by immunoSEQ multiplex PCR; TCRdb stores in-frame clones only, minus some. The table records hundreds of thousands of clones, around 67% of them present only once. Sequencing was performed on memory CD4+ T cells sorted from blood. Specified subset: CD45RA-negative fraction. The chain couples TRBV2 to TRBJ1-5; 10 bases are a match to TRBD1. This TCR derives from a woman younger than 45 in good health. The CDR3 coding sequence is TGTGCCAGCAGGGGGACAGGGGTTCGCTTT. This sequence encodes CASRGTGVRF. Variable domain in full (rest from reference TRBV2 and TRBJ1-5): EPEVTQTPSHQVTQMGQEVILRCVPISNHLYFYWYRQILGQKVEFLVSFYNNEISEKSEIFDDQFSVERPDGSNFTLKIRSTKLEDSAMYFCASRGTGVRFGDGTRLSIL.